This T cell receptor beta chain originates from a study of T cell responses to AZD1222 COVID-19 vaccine. Overall study results and limits: The study reported that nearly half of spike-specific TCRs target unmutated variant regions. Spike-specific TCR breadth and depth grew following two AZD1222 doses. With dominance at 160-218 and 743-854, vaccine-associated CD4 TCRs spanned spike. Most donors were white British and more were female, and clonal diversity was possibly underestimated.

The CDR3 runs 13 residues. In germline, CDR1 is MDHEN, CDR2 SYDVKM. The germline V and J ends were trimmed by 5 bases and 7 bases, with 12 bases remaining between them. Profiling relied on immunoSEQ multiplex PCR, and the TCRdb table lists in-frame clones only, not all of them. This sample has some 150,000 clones, with more than 70% found just once. On this clone: Its antigen is unidentified.

The rearrangement uses TRBV28 and TRBJ1-5; D is ambiguous. The clonotype was recovered from an adult in good health. The specimen was peripheral blood, collected on day 0 of AZD1222 vaccination. CDR3 coding DNA: TGTGCCAGCAGTGTCCCCCCTACACAGCCCCAGCATTTT. Translated: CASSVPPTQPQHF.